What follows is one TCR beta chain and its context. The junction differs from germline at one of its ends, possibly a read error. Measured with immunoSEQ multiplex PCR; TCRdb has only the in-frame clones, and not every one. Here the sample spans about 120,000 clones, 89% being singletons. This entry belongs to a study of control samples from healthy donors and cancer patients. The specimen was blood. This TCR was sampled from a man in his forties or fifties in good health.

The CDR3 spells CASSLYSSQPQHF. CDR3 nucleotides: TGTGCCAGCAGCTTATATAGCAGTCAGCCCCAGCATTTT. This chain links TRBV6-5 with TRBJ1-5, with D unclear. The CDR3 is 13 amino acids. Germline loops: CDR1 MNHEY, CDR2 SVGAGI.